Following are 20 T cell receptor beta chains from one sample sequenced in a study of regulatory T cells in long-lasting Graves disease. Time point in this sample: persistent/refractory GD, antithyroid drugs over 5 years with positive TRAb. PBMC-extracted RNA yielded the TCR library. Arm-PCR of CDR3 regions and iRepertoire HTBI primers were the basis on which TCR beta libraries were built. MiXCR, applied by TCRdb to the multiplex PCR reads, yields one record per CDR3 protein. The data show around 300,000 distinct CDR3 sequences, 20% to 25% seen once. The source material was peripheral blood mononuclear cells (PBMCs), sampled when the disease was refractory, from a patient treated with antithyroid drugs. Receptors originate from a female donor with Graves disease.

V and J are TRBV11-2 and TRBJ1-1; D call uncertain. There are 12 residues in the CDR3. Per germline, CDR1 SGHAT and CDR2 FQNNGV. V lost 1 base to trimming and J lost 6 bases, with 6 bases between them. CDR3 DNA sequence: TGTGCCAGCAGCTTAGTTTCCTCTGAAGCTTTCTTT. It codes for CASSLVSSEAFF.

The chain has TRBV29-1 and TRBJ2-5; D call uncertain. The CDR3 loop spans 12 amino acids. Per germline, CDR1 SQVTM and CDR2 ANQGSEA. Trimming cost V 5 bases and J 5 bases, with 12 bases left between them. CDR3 sequence (DNA): TGCAGCGTTTGGAGCGAGTGGGAGACCCAGTACTTC. As protein: CSVWSEWETQYF.

This clonotype was seen only once. The chain has TRBV6-5 and TRBJ2-4, with D unclear. The CDR3 covers 17 residues. The germline V and J ends were trimmed by 0 bases and 0 bases, with 12 bases remaining between them. Germline V gene data show CDR1 as MNHEY and CDR2 as SVGAGI. This CDR3 is CASSYSVVPLAKNIQYF. The CDR3 DNA reads as TGTGCCAGCAGTTACTCAGTTGTCCCGTTAGCCAAAAACATTCAGTACTTC.

This clonotype was seen at least ten times. The chain uses TRBV29-1 and TRBJ2-7; TRBD1 matches 10 bases. Germline V gene sequence: CDR1 SQVTM, CDR2 ANQGSEA. V was clipped by 4 bases and J by 4 bases; unmatched bases: 10. This CDR3 comprises 15 residues. The DNA of the CDR3 is TGCAGCGTTGCCTCCGGGACAGGGGCGGTATACGAGCAGTACTTC. Protein: CSVASGTGAVYEQYF.

This clonotype was recorded at least ten times. The chain has TRBV11-2 and TRBJ1-1, with TRBD1 identical over 8 bases. Germline V gene sequence: CDR1 SGHAT, CDR2 FQNNGV. CDR3 size: 17 residues. Trimming cost V 5 bases and J 2 bases; bases outside gene matches: 13. The CDR3 reads CASSRRTGRSGNTEAFF. The CDR3 nucleotides read TGTGCCAGCAGCCGCCGGACAGGGAGGTCGGGAAACACTGAAGCTTTCTTT.

The chain couples TRBV7-9 to TRBJ2-5, with D perhaps given as TRBD1 or TRBD2 (5 bases each). This CDR3 is 14 amino acids long. CDR1 and CDR2 from the germline V gene are SEHNR and FQNEAQ (reference sequence). V was shortened by 5 bases and J by 2 bases, with 12 bases between the two germline ends. The CDR3 loop is CASSLRDQQETQYF. Written as DNA, the CDR3 is TGTGCCAGCAGCCTCCGGGACCAACAAGAGACCCAGTACTTC.

This clonotype was recorded at least ten times. The chain carries TRBV7-2 and TRBJ2-5; the D is unclear. The V gene lost 1 base and the J gene lost 5 bases, with 17 bases spanning the gap. The CDR3 covers 16 residues. The germline V gene has CDR1 SGHTA and CDR2 FQGNSA. The CDR3 coding sequence is TGTGCCAGCAGCTTAGGGCTTAGTGTATTGAGGGAGACCCAGTACTTC. Protein sequence: CASSLGLSVLRETQYF. The full variable domain, completed using reference TRBV7-2 and TRBJ2-5, is GAGVSQSPSNKVTEKGKDVELRCDPISGHTALYWYRQSLGQGLEFLIYFQGNSAPDKSGLPSDRFSAERTGGSVSTLTIQRTQQEDSAVYLCASSLGLSVLRETQYFGPGTRLLVL.

Ten or more counts support this clonotype. The chain couples TRBV28 to TRBJ1-2; 8 bases line up with TRBD1. V trimming: 4 bases; J trimming: 3 bases; junction bases outside the gene matches: 7. CDR1 and CDR2 from the germline V gene are MDHEN and SYDVKM. This CDR3 has 15 amino acids. In DNA, the CDR3 is TGTGCCAGCAGTTCTCTTCCGGGACAGGACTATGGCTACACCTTC. Protein sequence: CASSSLPGQDYGYTF.

The chain combines TRBV6-5 with TRBJ2-5; no reliable D call. Germline V gene lookup returns CDR1 MNHEY and CDR2 SVGAGI. V was cut by 4 bases and J by 3 bases, with 12 bases left in between. The CDR3 loop spans 14 amino acids. Written as DNA, the CDR3 is TGTGCCAGCAGTTCCGGACGCAACGAAGAGACCCAGTACTTC. This encodes CASSSGRNEETQYF.

This clonotype was counted ten times or more. This chain connects TRBV28 to TRBJ2-7; 7 bases map to TRBD1. The length of the CDR3 is 15 residues. V dropped 2 bases and J dropped 2; count of bases not matched to a gene: 6. The germline CDR1 and CDR2 sequences are MDHEN and SYDVKM. The CDR3 loop reads CASSLRYRGPYEQYF. The CDR3 nucleotides read TGTGCCAGCAGTTTAAGGTACAGGGGTCCCTACGAGCAGTACTTC.

This clonotype was seen once. The chain combines TRBV3-2 with TRBJ1-6. TRBV3-2 is tagged as a pseudogene. CDR3 length equals 19 residues. The CDR3 region is CASSQGWEGSGPYNSPLHF. In DNA form, the CDR3 reads TGTGCCAGCAGCCAAGGTTGGGAAGGGAGCGGCCCATATAATTCACCCCTCCACTTT.

This clonotype was found many times. This sequence joins TRBV11-2 and TRBJ1-4; TRBD1 might be the D (5 bases). The germline V and J ends were trimmed by 0 bases and 14 bases, with 10 bases remaining between them. This CDR3 has 12 residues. From germline, CDR1 is SGHAT and CDR2 FQNNGV. The CDR3 DNA reads TGTGCCAGCAGCTTAGACGCAGGGAGGCTGTTTTTT. Translating gives CASSLDAGRLFF.

At least ten counts were recorded for this clonotype. The genes are TRBV30 and TRBJ2-7, with no clear D. V dropped 4 bases and J dropped 3 bases, with 13 bases sitting between them. This CDR3 comprises 13 residues. Germline V gene lookup returns CDR1 GTSNPN and CDR2 SVGIG (reference sequence). DNA of the CDR3: TGTGCCTGGAATGAAGGTCAGGACTACGAGCAGTACTTC. Its translation: CAWNEGQDYEQYF.

V and J are TRBV6-1 and TRBJ2-2, with 8 bases identical to TRBD1. The CDR3 runs to 14 residues. Germline assignment: CDR1 MNHNS and CDR2 SASEGT. V shed 6 bases, J shed 6 bases, and the junction held 6 bases outside the gene matches. The DNA of the CDR3 is TGTGCCAGCAGCGGCAGGGGGCTTGCCGGGGAGCTGTTTTTT. Its protein product is CASSGRGLAGELFF.

As regards this clonotype: One end of the junction fails to match germline, which may point to a read error. The chain is built from TRBV7-3 and TRBJ2-2; D might be TRBD1 or TRBD2, each matching 5 bases. This CDR3 has 15 amino acids. Germline CDR1 SGHTA, CDR2 FQGTGA. This chain's CDR3 is CASSPSRDVAGERFF. Written as DNA, the CDR3 is TGTGCCAGCAGCCCCAGCAGGGACGTAGCCGGGGAGCGGTTTTTT.

The chain employs TRBV12-3 or TRBV12-4 and TRBJ2-1; D ambiguous. Trimming shortened V by 6 bases and J by 4 bases, and 19 bases separated the two germline ends. The CDR3 has 16 amino acids. The CDR3 loop reads CASSTTVSGSYNEQFF. CDR3 coding DNA: TGTGCCAGCAGCACCACGGTCTCCGGCTCTTACAATGAGCAGTTCTTC.

The chain is built from TRBV12-3 or TRBV12-4 and TRBJ1-2, with 10 positions matching TRBD1. The CDR3 consists of 12 residues. V shed 6 bases and J 13 bases; nucleotides not matched to a gene: 8. In DNA form, the CDR3 reads TGTGCCAGCAGCAACCCGGGACAGGGGTGCACCTTC. It yields the protein CASSNPGQGCTF.

The rearrangement joins TRBV13 to TRBJ2-2; 10 bases line up with TRBD2. The CDR3 extends over 17 amino acids. Losses at the gene ends were 0 bases for V and 5 bases for J; bases not matched to a gene: 6. Germline V gene lookup returns CDR1 PRHDT and CDR2 FYEKMQ (reference sequence). CDR3 protein: CASSLGLAGVGTGELFF. Here the CDR3 DNA reads TGTGCCAGCAGCTTAGGTCTAGCGGGAGTTGGGACCGGGGAGCTGTTTTTT.

The V call is TRBV7-3, the J call TRBJ2-7, with TRBD1 identical over 11 bases. With V trimmed by 4 bases and J by 3 bases, 8 bases remained unmatched. The CDR3 is 16 amino acids. The germline gives CDR1 SGHTA, CDR2 FQGTGA. The CDR3 is CASSCLRGTGGYEQYF. CDR3 sequence (DNA): TGTGCCAGCAGCTGCCTTCGCGGGACAGGGGGCTACGAGCAGTACTTC.

The V gene is TRBV3-1, the J gene TRBJ1-2; TRBD1 might be the D (6 bases). V dropped 4 bases and J dropped 4 bases, with 16 bases sitting between them. Germline CDR1 is LGHDT and CDR2 is YNNKEL (reference sequence). There are 15 residues in the CDR3. CDR3 residues: CASSPLRGGVYGYTF. Here the CDR3 DNA reads TGTGCCAGCAGCCCTTTAAGGGGGGGTGTCTATGGCTACACCTTC. The variable domain in full, with the rest retrieved from reference TRBV3-1 and TRBJ1-2, is DTAVSQTPKYLVTQMGNDKSIKCEQNLGHDTMYWYKQDSKKFLKIMFSYNNKELIINETVPNRFSPKSPDKAHLNLHINSLELGDSAVYFCASSPLRGGVYGYTFGSGTRLTVV.